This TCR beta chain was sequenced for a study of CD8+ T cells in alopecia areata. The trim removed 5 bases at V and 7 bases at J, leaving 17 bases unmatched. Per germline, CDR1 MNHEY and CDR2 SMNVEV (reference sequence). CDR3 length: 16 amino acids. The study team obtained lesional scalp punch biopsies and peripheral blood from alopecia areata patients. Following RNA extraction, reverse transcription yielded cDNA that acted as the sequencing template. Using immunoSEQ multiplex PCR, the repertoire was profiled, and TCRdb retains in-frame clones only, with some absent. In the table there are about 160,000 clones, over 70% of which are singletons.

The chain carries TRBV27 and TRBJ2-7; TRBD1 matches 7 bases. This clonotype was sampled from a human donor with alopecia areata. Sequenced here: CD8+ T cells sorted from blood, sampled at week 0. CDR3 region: CASSLTHRGPLGEQYF. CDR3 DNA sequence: TGTGCCAGCAGTCTGACCCACAGGGGCCCTCTGGGGGAGCAGTACTTC.